This T cell receptor beta chain originates from a study of blood T cell repertoires in COVID-19 (dated by TCRdb to 2018 to 2021). Context from the whole study: Samples from collaborators originated in the United States, Italy and Spain and spanned both the acute and convalescent phases of COVID-19. The prospective study material was composed of cDNA or gDNA derived from T cells, B-cell-depleted T cells, or PBMCs. The dataset comprised deeply sampled blood TCRbeta repertoires from subjects exposed to, actively infected with, or recovered from COVID-19. The repertoires were released in a freely available public database intended as a resource for research on the immune response to SARS-CoV-2. The samples were drawn from two sources: the first 160 participants of the ongoing ImmuneRACE study, and 1,254 subjects contributed by 6 global collaborators. A de-identified subject ID, COVID-19 status, age in years and sex were almost always included in the sample metadata. Where available, HLA class I and class II types were taken from metadata supplied by the sample provider and were not determined by assay-based typing. Overall study outcomes, separate from this receptor: The amount of clinical and demographic metadata varied by source and participant and was provided uncurated.

One collaborating source in Seattle enrolled patients during active infection and followed them longitudinally through the course of disease. The collaborating institutions used their own protocols to collect whole blood in K2EDTA tubes. For TCRbeta analysis, collaborator samples were shipped as frozen whole blood, as isolated PBMCs, or as DNA extracted from either sample type. The germline V gene yields MGHRA for CDR1 and YSYEKL for CDR2. From the cysteine up to the phenylalanine, the CDR3 has a length of 13 residues. Of all the DNA, just the CDR3 is kept, 39 bases in frame from base 1. Ends trimmed: V by 2 bases, J by 6 bases; bases unmatched to a gene: 4. Regarding this clone: There is no known antigen for this receptor. It has no much larger one-base neighbor in the sample; base qualities were not kept.

The immunoSEQ Assay, a bias-controlled multiplex PCR, was used to amplify TCRbeta CDR3 regions from genomic DNA. In the source study's methods: The number of nucleated cells in each sample was estimated by amplification of reference gene primers within the assay. Sequence reads were collapsed and filtered to measure the absolute abundance of every unique TCRbeta CDR3 rearrangement. Productive Simpson clonality was computed per sample as the square root of Simpson's diversity index over productive rearrangements. TCRdb provides this immuneACCESS table in a form limited to in-frame rearrangements. Some clones are lacking; in checked studies, under half of them reflect an unresolved V gene, and why the rest are absent is not known. The V and J calls and clone size are taken from that table; D and trimming were inferred from the DNA. Here the sample has more than 200,000 clones; more than 85% occur a single time. Over 4% of the sample is taken by the ten largest.

This clonotype was sampled from a woman aged 55-75 years with COVID-19, enrolled during active disease. The sequenced sample consisted of peripheral blood. Recombination joined TRBV4-1 with TRBJ2-7; the central 7 bases match TRBD1. The nucleotide sequence is TGCGCCAGCAGCCAAAACAGGGGAACCGAGCAGTACTTC. It translates to CASSQNRGTEQYF.